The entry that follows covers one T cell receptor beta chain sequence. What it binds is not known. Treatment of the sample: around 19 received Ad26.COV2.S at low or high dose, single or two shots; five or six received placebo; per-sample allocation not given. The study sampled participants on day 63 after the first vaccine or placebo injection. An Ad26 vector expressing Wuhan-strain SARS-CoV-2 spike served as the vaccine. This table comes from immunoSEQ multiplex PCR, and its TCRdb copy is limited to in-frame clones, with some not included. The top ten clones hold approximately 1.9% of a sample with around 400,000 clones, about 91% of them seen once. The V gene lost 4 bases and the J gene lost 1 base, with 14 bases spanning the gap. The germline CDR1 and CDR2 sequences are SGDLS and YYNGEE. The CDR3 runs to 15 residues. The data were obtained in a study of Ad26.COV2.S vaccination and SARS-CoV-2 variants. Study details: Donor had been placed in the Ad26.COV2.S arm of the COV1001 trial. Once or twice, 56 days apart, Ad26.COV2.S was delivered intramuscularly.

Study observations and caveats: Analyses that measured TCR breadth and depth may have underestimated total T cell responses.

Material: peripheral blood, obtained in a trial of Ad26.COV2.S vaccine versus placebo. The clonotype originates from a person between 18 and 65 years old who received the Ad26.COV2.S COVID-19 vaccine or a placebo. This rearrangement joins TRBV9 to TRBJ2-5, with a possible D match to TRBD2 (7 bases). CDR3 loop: CASSSGASGQETQYF. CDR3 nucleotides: TGTGCCAGCAGCTCGGGGGCTAGCGGCCAAGAGACCCAGTACTTC.